What follows are 32 T cell receptor beta chains derived from one specimen sequenced in a study of CD8 T cells in Susac syndrome. It was with random hexamers that 0.5 to 1 ug RNA was reverse transcribed. TCRdb used MiXCR to reprocess the immunoSEQ multiplex PCR reads, holding one entry per CDR3 protein. The sample shows about 190,000 distinct CDR3 sequences, around 95% of them seen only once. The sequencing input was CD8+ T cells from PBMCs. Receptor source: a human donor with Susac syndrome.

This rearrangement joins TRBV10-2 to TRBJ2-7; a weak D match, TRBD1 (5 bases). Per germline, CDR1 WSHSY and CDR2 SAAADI. CDR3 length: 14 residues. Trimming left V 0 bases short and J 0 bases short, with 6 bases between. CDR3 nucleotides: TGCGCCAGCAGTGAGTCAACAGGCTCCTACGAGCAGTACTTC. Translating it yields CASSESTGSYEQYF.

The DNA for the CDR3 is TGCGCCAGCAGCCAGCTAAAGGATGGACAGGGTCACTACGAGCAGTACTTC. Protein product: CASSQLKDGQGHYEQYF. The chain recombines TRBV4-1 with TRBJ2-7; 8 bases align to TRBD1. The junction had 13 bases not matched to a gene; V was cut back by 3 bases and J by 3 bases. The CDR3 sequence is 17 residues long. Per the germline V gene, CDR1 is MGHRA and CDR2 is YSYEKL.

The rearrangement uses TRBV27 and TRBJ2-7, with no clear D. The CDR3 spans 13 residues. Germline-derived CDR1 and CDR2 are MNHEY and SMNVEV (reference sequence). The ends were cut back, 3 bases at V and 5 bases at J, with 11 bases in the middle. The CDR3, as DNA: TGTGCCAGCAGTTTGGCTAGTTTCCACGAGCAGTACTTC. As protein: CASSLASFHEQYF.

Only one count was recorded for this clonotype. This sequence joins TRBV9 and TRBJ2-7; no clear D. In germline, CDR1 is SGDLS, CDR2 YYNGEE. Trimming took 0 bases from V and 4 from J, leaving 14 bases between them. The CDR3 spans 15 residues. CDR3 sequence (DNA): TGTGCCAGCAGCGTAGATGGAACCCCACTATACGAGCAGTACTTC. The encoded protein is CASSVDGTPLYEQYF.

This clonotype was detected once. The chain employs TRBV20-1 and TRBJ1-6, with D tentatively TRBD1 (6 bases). Germline values: CDR1 DFQATT, CDR2 SNEGSKA (reference sequence). Trimming took off 3 bases at V and 5 bases at J, with 11 bases between the two ends. The CDR3 totals 14 residues. This CDR3 is CSARRGANNSPLHF. The CDR3 DNA is TGCAGTGCTAGGCGGGGGGCAAATAATTCACCCCTCCACTTT.

The rearrangement joins TRBV4-1 to TRBJ2-7; 11 nucleotides agree with TRBD1. The CDR3 is made up of 17 amino acids. Trimming cost V 2 bases and J 1 base; bases outside gene matches: 7. In germline, CDR1 is MGHRA, CDR2 YSYEKL. The CDR3 reads CASSQMDRGPLSYEQYF. The DNA for the CDR3 is TGCGCCAGCAGCCAAATGGACAGGGGGCCCTTGTCCTACGAGCAGTACTTC.

This sequence joins TRBV28 and TRBJ2-1; D unclear. The germline gives CDR1 MDHEN, CDR2 SYDVKM. This CDR3 is built from 15 residues. V was cut by 5 bases and J by 0 bases, with 11 bases left in between. The CDR3 nucleotides are TGTGCCAGCAGTCTTGACGTCGCCTCCTACAATGAGCAGTTCTTC. Amino acids: CASSLDVASYNEQFF.

The chain employs TRBV7-9 and TRBJ2-3; TRBD1 matches at 11 bases. This CDR3 spans 16 amino acids. The J segment lost 5 bases and the V segment lost 6 bases, leaving 10 bases of the junction unmatched. CDR1 SEHNR and CDR2 FQNEAQ come from the germline V gene (reference sequence). CDR3 nucleotide sequence: TGTGCCAGCAGTTCATCGGACAGGGGGCCAGGAGATACGCAGTATTTT. This sequence encodes CASSSSDRGPGDTQYF.

The V gene is TRBV11-1, the J gene TRBJ2-1; TRBD2 might be the D (6 bases). Trimming stripped 3 bases from V and 5 bases from J, with 11 bases between. Germline CDR1 is SGHAT and CDR2 is FQDESV (reference sequence). This CDR3 spans 14 amino acids. CDR3 sequence: CASSFSGFHNEQFF. The CDR3 DNA reads TGTGCCAGCAGCTTTAGCGGATTCCACAATGAGCAGTTCTTC. The full variable domain, completed using reference TRBV11-1 and TRBJ2-1, is EAEVAQSPRYKITEKSQAVAFWCDPISGHATLYWYRQILGQGPELLVQFQDESVVDDSQLPKDRFSAERLKGVDSTLKIQPAELGDSAMYLCASSFSGFHNEQFFGPGTRLTVL.

CDR3 coding DNA: TGTGCCAGCAGTAACACCTTAGAGGGACTAGCATGGGGAGTGACCCAGTACTTC. Translating it yields CASSNTLEGLAWGVTQYF. The J gene is TRBJ2-5, the V gene TRBV27; 9 bases match TRBD2. From germline, CDR1 is MNHEY and CDR2 SMNVEV (reference sequence). The V and J ends lost 5 bases and 7 bases, in that order; junction bases with no gene match: 20. CDR3 length: 18 amino acids.

The J gene is TRBJ2-3, the V gene TRBV29-1; D gene ambiguous. Germline CDR1 is SQVTM and CDR2 is ANQGSEA. Trimming took 4 bases from V and 4 from J, leaving 12 bases between them. The CDR3 extends over 13 amino acids. This CDR3 reads CSVVRPPADTQYF. The DNA of the CDR3 is TGCAGCGTTGTTCGGCCCCCGGCAGATACGCAGTATTTT.

The chain recombines TRBV13 with TRBJ2-7; no reliable D call. The CDR3 has 14 residues. Per the germline V gene, CDR1 is PRHDT and CDR2 is FYEKMQ (reference sequence). V gave up 5 bases and J gave up 2 bases, with 13 bases separating them. The CDR3 loop reads CASSPRGPTYEQYF. The CDR3 DNA reads TGTGCCAGCAGCCCACGAGGTCCAACCTACGAGCAGTACTTC.

The V gene is TRBV20-1, the J gene TRBJ1-2; 11 bases map to TRBD1. V was clipped by 0 bases and J by 8 bases; unmatched bases: 2. Germline V lookup: CDR1 DFQATT, CDR2 SNEGSKA (reference sequence). The CDR3 has 13 amino acids. CDR3 amino acids: CSARDGTGGGYTF. The CDR3 coding sequence is TGCAGTGCTAGAGATGGGACAGGGGGAGGCTACACCTTC.

This clonotype was seen a single time. V is TRBV2 and J is TRBJ2-5, with 8 nucleotides matching TRBD2. The CDR3 contains 15 residues. The germline gives CDR1 SNHLY, CDR2 FYNNEI. V lost 4 bases, J lost 5 bases, and 9 bases stayed unmatched. CDR3 protein: CASSGASGSSETQYF. CDR3 DNA: TGTGCCAGCAGTGGTGCAAGCGGGAGCTCGGAGACCCAGTACTTC.

The J gene is TRBJ2-4, the V gene TRBV27; a weak D match, TRBD1 (5 bases). There are 15 residues in the CDR3. The germline V and J ends were trimmed by 0 bases and 1 base, with 7 bases remaining between them. CDR1 and CDR2 from the germline V gene are MNHEY and SMNVEV (reference sequence). DNA for the CDR3: TGTGCCAGCAGTTTATCAGGGGTGGCCAAAAACATTCAGTACTTC. Amino acids: CASSLSGVAKNIQYF.

V is TRBV28 and J is TRBJ2-1; D is unclear. This CDR3 contains 16 residues. Trimming left V 6 bases short and J 0 bases short, with 15 bases between. Per the germline V gene, CDR1 is MDHEN and CDR2 is SYDVKM. The CDR3 region is CASSNLPPSSYNEQFF. Written as DNA, the CDR3 is TGTGCCAGCAGCAACCTCCCTCCAAGCTCCTACAATGAGCAGTTCTTC.

The V and J genes are TRBV5-6 and TRBJ2-1, with 13 nucleotides matching TRBD2. Per the germline V gene, CDR1 is SGHDT and CDR2 is YYEEEE. Trimming at V came to 4 bases and at J to 8 bases, leaving 6 bases not matched to a gene. The CDR3 is 15 residues long. The CDR3 region is CASSKLAGGPDEQFF. The CDR3 coding sequence is TGTGCCAGCAGCAAACTAGCGGGAGGGCCGGATGAGCAGTTCTTC.

The sample holds a few counts of this clonotype. The gene calls are TRBV12-3 or TRBV12-4 and TRBJ2-7; D perhaps matches TRBD2 (5 bases). The ends were cut back, 1 base at V and 3 bases at J, with 7 bases in the middle. This CDR3 has 13 amino acids. This CDR3 reads CASSLVGSYEQYF. CDR3 nucleotide sequence: TGTGCCAGCAGTTTAGTTGGGAGCTACGAGCAGTACTTC.

This sequence joins TRBV5-6 and TRBJ2-3; no clear D gene. From germline, CDR1 is SGHDT and CDR2 YYEEEE. Trimming took 0 bases from V and 5 from J, leaving 7 bases between them. The CDR3 runs 13 residues. The CDR3 region has the DNA TGTGCCAGCAGCTTGGGTAATGGAGATACGCAGTATTTT. This gives the protein CASSLGNGDTQYF.

The chain carries TRBV12-3 or TRBV12-4 and TRBJ2-1; 8 nucleotides line up with TRBD2. The CDR3 is 17 amino acids. V lost 1 base, J lost 2 bases, and 7 bases stayed unmatched. The CDR3: CASSLGTAGVAYNEQFF. CDR3 nucleotide sequence: TGTGCCAGCAGTTTAGGAACAGCGGGAGTTGCCTACAATGAGCAGTTCTTC.

This chain uses TRBV6-5 with TRBJ1-2; D gene ambiguous. Germline-derived CDR1 and CDR2 are MNHEY and SVGAGI. This CDR3 has 14 residues. V was pared by 0 bases and J by 0 bases, with 5 bases between. DNA of the CDR3: TGTGCCAGCAGTTACTCGAATACTAACTATGGCTACACCTTC. Translation: CASSYSNTNYGYTF.

The chain employs TRBV27 and TRBJ1-2; 9 positions agree with TRBD1. V was clipped by 5 bases and J by 4 bases; unmatched bases: 8. Germline assignment: CDR1 MNHEY and CDR2 SMNVEV (reference sequence). This CDR3 region has 15 residues. The CDR3 nucleotides are TGTGCCAGCAGTCCGGGACAGGGACGGAGCTATGGCTACACCTTC. It specifies CASSPGQGRSYGYTF.

CDR3 bases: TGCAGTGCTAGTCGGGGGGGACCAGATACGCAGTATTTT. Amino acids: CSASRGGPDTQYF. The J gene is TRBJ2-3, the V gene TRBV20-1; 8 positions match TRBD2. With V trimmed by 3 bases and J by 4 bases, 3 bases remained unmatched. The germline V gene has CDR1 DFQATT and CDR2 SNEGSKA (reference sequence). The CDR3 loop spans 13 amino acids.

The V and J genes are TRBV5-6 and TRBJ2-1, with 7 bases identical to TRBD2. Looked up from germline, CDR1 is SGHDT and CDR2 is YYEEEE. The CDR3 runs 16 residues. J was trimmed by 6 bases and V by 4 bases; bases with no gene match: 13. CDR3 nucleotides: TGTGCCAGCAGCGGAGGTAGCGGGCCGACTACCAATGAGCAGTTCTTC. Translation: CASSGGSGPTTNEQFF.

A single count supports this clonotype. The chain carries TRBV9 and TRBJ2-7; no reliable D call. V lost 0 bases and J lost 3, with 13 bases in between. CDR3 length equals 15 residues. Germline CDR1 and CDR2: SGDLS and YYNGEE. DNA for the CDR3: TGTGCCAGCAGCGTAGGTGATAGAACCGTCTACGAGCAGTACTTC. Amino acid sequence: CASSVGDRTVYEQYF.

This chain uses TRBV11-1 with TRBJ2-1; D is perhaps TRBD2 (6 bases). CDR1 and CDR2 (germline): SGHAT, FQDESV (reference sequence). The V end lost 3 bases, the J end lost 2 bases, and 11 bases lay between the germline ends. The CDR3 runs 15 residues. The CDR3 loop reads CASSFPGSPYNEQFF. CDR3 nucleotide sequence: TGTGCCAGCAGCTTCCCCGGGAGTCCCTACAATGAGCAGTTCTTC.

The gene calls are TRBV25-1 and TRBJ1-2, with D unclear. V shed 3 bases and J shed 6 bases, with 2 bases lying between them. Germline CDR1 is MGHDK and CDR2 is SYGVNS. This CDR3 contains 10 residues. Here the CDR3 DNA reads TGTGCCAGCAGTGAGAATGGCTACACCTTC. Amino acids: CASSENGYTF.

The gene calls are TRBV9 and TRBJ2-5, with TRBD2 matching over 12 bases. Germline-derived CDR1 and CDR2 are SGDLS and YYNGEE. V lost 4 bases and J lost 5; bases outside the gene matches: 6. This CDR3 is built from 15 residues. CDR3 loop: CASSLTSGGPETQYF. The CDR3 DNA reads as TGTGCCAGCAGCCTTACTAGCGGGGGGCCCGAGACCCAGTACTTC.

The chain carries TRBV7-9 and TRBJ2-5; 14 bases map to TRBD2. This CDR3 spans 16 amino acids. Germline V gene data show CDR1 as SEHNR and CDR2 as FQNEAQ (reference sequence). The V gene end was trimmed by 5 bases and the J gene end by 2 bases; junction bases not matched to a gene: 4. The CDR3 DNA reads as TGTGCCAGCAGCCTGGGGACTAGCGGGAGTCAAGAGACCCAGTACTTC. This sequence encodes CASSLGTSGSQETQYF. The variable domain in full, with the rest retrieved from reference TRBV7-9 and TRBJ2-5, is DTGVSQNPRHKITKRGQNVTFRCDPISEHNRLYWYRQTLGQGPEFLTYFQNEAQLEKSRLLSDRFSAERPKGSFSTLEIQRTEQGDSAMYLCASSLGTSGSQETQYFGPGTRLLVL.

The V gene is TRBV9, the J gene TRBJ1-4; D is unclear. V gave up 2 bases and J gave up 0 bases, with 8 bases separating them. The V gene's germline CDR1 is SGDLS and CDR2 YYNGEE. This CDR3 has 15 residues. The CDR3 bases are TGTGCCAGCAGCGTGTCGGGGACAACTAATGAAAAACTGTTTTTT. This sequence encodes CASSVSGTTNEKLFF.

This chain connects TRBV2 to TRBJ2-6; D call uncertain. The CDR3 runs 14 residues. Germline-derived CDR1 and CDR2 are SNHLY and FYNNEI. The CDR3 protein is CAYSVAAGANVLTF. The CDR3 DNA follows: TGTGCATACAGCGTGGCGGCTGGGGCCAACGTCCTGACTTTC.

The rearrangement links TRBV3-1 to TRBJ2-1; 7 bases are shared with TRBD2. CDR1 is LGHDT and CDR2 is YNNKEL in the germline V gene (reference sequence). V lost 3 bases to trimming and J lost 7 bases; unmatched junction nucleotides: 12. This CDR3 has 16 amino acids. CDR3 sequence: CASSQQAGATGNEQFF. The CDR3 DNA follows: TGTGCCAGCAGCCAGCAGGCGGGAGCGACGGGAAATGAGCAGTTCTTC.